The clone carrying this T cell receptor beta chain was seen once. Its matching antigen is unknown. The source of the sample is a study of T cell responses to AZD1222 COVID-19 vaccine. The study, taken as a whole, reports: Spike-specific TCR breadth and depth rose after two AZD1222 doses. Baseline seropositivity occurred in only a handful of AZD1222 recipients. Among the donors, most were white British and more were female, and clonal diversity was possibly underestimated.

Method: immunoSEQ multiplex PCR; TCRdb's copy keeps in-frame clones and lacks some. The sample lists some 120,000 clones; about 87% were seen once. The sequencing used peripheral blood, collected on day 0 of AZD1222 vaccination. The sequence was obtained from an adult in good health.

CDR3 DNA: TGTGCCAGCAGCTCTCTTAAGGACAGGGGCACACCCCTCCACTTT. This encodes CASSSLKDRGTPLHF. The J gene is TRBJ1-6, the V gene TRBV5-6; 9 bases line up with TRBD1. Germline V CDR1 and CDR2: SGHDT, YYEEEE. V was pared by 3 bases and J by 11 bases, with 9 bases of the junction left unmatched. The CDR3 has 15 amino acids.